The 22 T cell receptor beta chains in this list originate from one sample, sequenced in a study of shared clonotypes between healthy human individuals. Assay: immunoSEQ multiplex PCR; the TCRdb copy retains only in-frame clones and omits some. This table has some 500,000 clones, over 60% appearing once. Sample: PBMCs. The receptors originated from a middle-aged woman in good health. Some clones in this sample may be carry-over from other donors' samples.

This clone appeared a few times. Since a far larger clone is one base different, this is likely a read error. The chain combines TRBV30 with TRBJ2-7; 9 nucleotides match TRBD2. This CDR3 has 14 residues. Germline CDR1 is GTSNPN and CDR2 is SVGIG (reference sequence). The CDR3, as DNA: TGTGCCTGGAGGCCCTGGCGGGAGGGCCGCGAGCAGTGCTTC. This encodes CAWRPWREGREQCF.

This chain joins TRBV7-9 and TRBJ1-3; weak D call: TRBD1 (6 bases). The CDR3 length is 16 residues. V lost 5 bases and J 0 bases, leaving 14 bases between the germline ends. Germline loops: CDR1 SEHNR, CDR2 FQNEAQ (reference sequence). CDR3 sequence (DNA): TGTGCCAGCAGCGCCGGGAACAGGGTCTCTGGAAACACCATATATTTT. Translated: CASSAGNRVSGNTIYF.

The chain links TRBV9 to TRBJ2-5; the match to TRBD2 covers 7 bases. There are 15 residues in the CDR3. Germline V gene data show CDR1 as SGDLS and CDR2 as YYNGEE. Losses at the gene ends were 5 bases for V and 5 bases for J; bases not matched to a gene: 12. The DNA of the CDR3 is TGTGCCAGCAGTGGTAGTGGGAGGGCCTTTGAGACCCAGTACTTC. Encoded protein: CASSGSGRAFETQYF.

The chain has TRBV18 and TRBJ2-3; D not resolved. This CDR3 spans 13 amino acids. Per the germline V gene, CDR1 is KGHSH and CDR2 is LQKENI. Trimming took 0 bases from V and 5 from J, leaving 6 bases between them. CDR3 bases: TGTGCCAGCTCACCACCGAATGGAGATACGCAGTATTTT. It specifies CASSPPNGDTQYF.

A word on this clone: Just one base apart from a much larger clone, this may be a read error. This CDR3 is CASSPLSGRIYERYF. CDR3 DNA sequence: TGTGCCAGCAGCCCCCTGAGTGGGCGGATCTACGAGCGGTACTTC. This rearrangement joins TRBV7-9 to TRBJ2-7; D ambiguous. The CDR3 consists of 15 residues. Germline assignment: CDR1 SEHNR and CDR2 FQNEAQ (reference sequence).

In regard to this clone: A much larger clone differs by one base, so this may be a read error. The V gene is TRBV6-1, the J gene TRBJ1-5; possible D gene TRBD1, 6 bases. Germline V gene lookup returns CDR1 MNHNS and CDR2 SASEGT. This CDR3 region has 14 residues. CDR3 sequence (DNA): TGTGCCAGCGGTGAAGGGACAAAAGAACAGCCCCAGCATTTT. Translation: CASGEGTKEQPQHF.

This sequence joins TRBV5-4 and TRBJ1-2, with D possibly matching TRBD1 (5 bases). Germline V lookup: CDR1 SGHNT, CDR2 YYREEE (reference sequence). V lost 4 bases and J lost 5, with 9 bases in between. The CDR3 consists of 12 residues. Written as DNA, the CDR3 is TGTGCCAGCAGCGGGGACGGATATGGCTACACCTTC. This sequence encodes CASSGDGYGYTF.

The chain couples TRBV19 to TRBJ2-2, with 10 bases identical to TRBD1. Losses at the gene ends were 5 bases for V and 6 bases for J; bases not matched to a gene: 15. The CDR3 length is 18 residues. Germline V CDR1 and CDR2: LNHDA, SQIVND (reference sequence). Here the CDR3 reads CASSADRGLFYRPGELFF. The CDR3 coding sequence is TGTGCCAGTAGTGCAGACAGGGGGCTTTTTTACCGTCCCGGGGAGCTGTTTTTT.

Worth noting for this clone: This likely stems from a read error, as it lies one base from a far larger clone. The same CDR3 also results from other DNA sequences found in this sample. CDR3 sequence reads: CSATKQGRRFGAFF. The CDR3 DNA reads TGCAGCGCCACCAAGCAGGGCAGGCGCTTCGGGGCTTTCTTT. The chain carries TRBV29-1 and TRBJ1-1, with D perhaps TRBD1 (5 bases). With 7 bases removed from V and 11 bases from J, the gap between germline ends came to 26 bases. Germline CDR1 is SQVTM and CDR2 is ANQGSEA. The CDR3 is made up of 14 amino acids.

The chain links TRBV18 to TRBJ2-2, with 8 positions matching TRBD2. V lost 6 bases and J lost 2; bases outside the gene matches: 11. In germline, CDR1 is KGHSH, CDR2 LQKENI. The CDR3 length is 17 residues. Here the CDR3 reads CASSSNPGGPNTGELFF. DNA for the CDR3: TGTGCCAGCTCCTCGAACCCGGGAGGGCCAAACACCGGGGAGCTGTTTTTT.

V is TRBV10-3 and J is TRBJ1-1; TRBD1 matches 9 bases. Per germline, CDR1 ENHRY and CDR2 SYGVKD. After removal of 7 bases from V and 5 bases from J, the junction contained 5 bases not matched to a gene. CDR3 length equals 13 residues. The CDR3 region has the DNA TGTGCCATCACCCCGGGACAGGGAACTGAAGCTTTCTTT. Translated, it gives CAITPGQGTEAFF.

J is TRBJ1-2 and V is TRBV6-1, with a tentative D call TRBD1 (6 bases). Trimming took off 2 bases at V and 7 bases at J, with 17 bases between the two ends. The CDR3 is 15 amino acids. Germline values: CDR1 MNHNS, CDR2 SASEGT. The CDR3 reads CASSELGGRLGGYTF. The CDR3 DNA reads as TGTGCCAGCAGTGAATTAGGGGGACGATTGGGTGGCTACACCTTC.

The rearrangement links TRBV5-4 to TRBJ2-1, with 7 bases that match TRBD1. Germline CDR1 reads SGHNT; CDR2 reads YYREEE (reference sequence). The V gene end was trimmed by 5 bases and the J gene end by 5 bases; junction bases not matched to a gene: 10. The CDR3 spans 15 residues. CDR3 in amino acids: CASSLRTTGHNEQFF. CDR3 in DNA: TGTGCCAGCAGTCTGAGGACGACAGGGCACAATGAGCAGTTCTTC.

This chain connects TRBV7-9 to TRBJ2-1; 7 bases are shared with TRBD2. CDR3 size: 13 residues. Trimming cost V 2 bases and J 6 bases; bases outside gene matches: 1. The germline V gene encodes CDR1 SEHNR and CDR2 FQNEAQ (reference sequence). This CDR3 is CASSLRGGNEQFF. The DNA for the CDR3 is TGTGCCAGCAGCTTACGCGGGGGCAATGAGCAGTTCTTC. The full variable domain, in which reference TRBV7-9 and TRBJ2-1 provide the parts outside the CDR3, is DTGVSQNPRHKITKRGQNVTFRCDPISEHNRLYWYRQTLGQGPEFLTYFQNEAQLEKSRLLSDRFSAERPKGSFSTLEIQRTEQGDSAMYLCASSLRGGNEQFFGPGTRLTVL.

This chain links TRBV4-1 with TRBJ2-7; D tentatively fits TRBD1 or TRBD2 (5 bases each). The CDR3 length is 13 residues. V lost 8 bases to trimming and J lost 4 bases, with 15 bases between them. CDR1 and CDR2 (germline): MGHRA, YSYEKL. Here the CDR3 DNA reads TGCGCCAGCGGGAGCAGGGAGTCTTACGAGCAGTACTTC. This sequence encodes CASGSRESYEQYF.

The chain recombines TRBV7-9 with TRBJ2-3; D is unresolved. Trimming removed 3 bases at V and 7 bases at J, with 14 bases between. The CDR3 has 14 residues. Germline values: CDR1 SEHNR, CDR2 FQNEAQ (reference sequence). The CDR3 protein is CASSFGLTTHTQYF. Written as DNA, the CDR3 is TGTGCCAGCAGCTTTGGGTTGACAACCCATACGCAGTATTTT.

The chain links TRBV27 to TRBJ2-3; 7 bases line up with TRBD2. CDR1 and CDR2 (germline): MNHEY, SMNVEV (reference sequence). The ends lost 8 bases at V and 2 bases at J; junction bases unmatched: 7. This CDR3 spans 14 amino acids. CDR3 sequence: CASARGGYTDTQYF. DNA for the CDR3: TGTGCCAGCGCGCGGGGAGGGTACACAGATACGCAGTATTTT.

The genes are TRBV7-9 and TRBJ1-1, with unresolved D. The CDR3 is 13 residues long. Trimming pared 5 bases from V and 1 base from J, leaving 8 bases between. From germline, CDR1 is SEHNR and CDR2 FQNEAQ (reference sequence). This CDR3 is CASSPHPNTEAFF. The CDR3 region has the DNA TGTGCCAGCAGCCCCCACCCGAACACTGAAGCTTTCTTT.

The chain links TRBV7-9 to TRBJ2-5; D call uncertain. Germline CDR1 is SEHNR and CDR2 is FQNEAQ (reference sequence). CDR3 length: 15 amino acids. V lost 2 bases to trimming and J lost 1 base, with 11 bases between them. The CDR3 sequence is CASSLSLDGQETQYF. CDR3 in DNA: TGTGCCAGCAGCTTAAGTTTGGACGGCCAAGAGACCCAGTACTTC.

CDR3 coding DNA: TGTGCCATCAGTGAGTCGGGGGGAATCACTGAAGCTTTCTTT. The encoded protein is CAISESGGITEAFF. The rearrangement joins TRBV10-3 to TRBJ1-1, with a possible D match to TRBD1 (5 bases). V lost 0 bases and J lost 4, with 9 bases in between. Germline loops: CDR1 ENHRY, CDR2 SYGVKD. The CDR3 loop spans 14 amino acids.

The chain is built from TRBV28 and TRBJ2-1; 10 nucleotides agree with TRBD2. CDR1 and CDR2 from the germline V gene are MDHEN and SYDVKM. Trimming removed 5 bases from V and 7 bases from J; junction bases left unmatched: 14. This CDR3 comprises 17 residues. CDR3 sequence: CASSPPASGGPLNEQFF. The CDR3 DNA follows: TGTGCCAGCAGTCCCCCAGCTAGCGGGGGACCCTTAAATGAGCAGTTCTTC. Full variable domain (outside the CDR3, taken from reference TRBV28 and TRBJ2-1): DVKVTQSSRYLVKRTGEKVFLECVQDMDHENMFWYRQDPGLGLRLIYFSYDVKMKEKGDIPEGYSVSREKKERFSLILESASTNQTSMYLCASSPPASGGPLNEQFFGPGTRLTVL.

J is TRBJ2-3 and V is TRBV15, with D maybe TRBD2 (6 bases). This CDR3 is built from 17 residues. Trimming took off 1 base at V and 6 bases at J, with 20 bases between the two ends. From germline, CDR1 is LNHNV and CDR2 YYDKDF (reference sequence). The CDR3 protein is CATSRAPGTGGWDTQYF. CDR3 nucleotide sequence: TGTGCCACCAGCAGAGCTCCCGGGACTGGAGGGTGGGATACGCAGTATTTT.